These 31 T cell receptor beta chains came from one sample sequenced in a study of post-analysis software for immune sequencing data. TCR beta cDNA libraries included unique molecular identifiers. TCRdb passed the PCR reads through MiXCR, listing each CDR3 protein once. This sample carries some 370,000 distinct CDR3 sequences, less than 35% of them seen once, and the ten largest clones take roughly 13%. Study-level points and caveats: Five TRBV segments, including TRBV5-6, TRBV5-1 and TRBV20-1, were more frequent in patients than controls.

Their recognized antigens are unknown. The sequencing input was blood. These receptors came from a girl under 18 with multiple sclerosis.

V usage is TRBV7-9 and J usage is TRBJ2-7; the D is unclear. With the DNA end fitting TRBJ2-5 better, the J assignment may be wrong. From germline, CDR1 is SEHNR and CDR2 FQNEAQ (reference sequence). This CDR3 has 17 amino acids. The chain's CDR3 is CASSLVPGPVVRETQYF. CDR3 sequence (DNA): TGTGCCAGCAGCTTAGTGCCGGGCCCCGTGGTCCGGGAGACCCAGTACTTC.

This sequence joins TRBV20-1 and TRBJ2-7; 16 bases align to TRBD2. The J call could be wrong; TRBJ2-5 is a better fit for the DNA end. CDR1 is DFQATT and CDR2 is SNEGSKA in the germline V gene (reference sequence). The CDR3 contains 19 residues. The CDR3 spells CSARQGLAGGAMMEETQYF. The CDR3 coding sequence is TGCAGTGCTAGGCAGGGACTAGCGGGGGGGGCAATGATGGAAGAGACCCAGTACTTC.

The genes are TRBV6-5 and TRBJ1-5; 7 nucleotides line up with TRBD1. V lost 0 bases and J lost 2; bases outside the gene matches: 10. This CDR3 comprises 18 residues. Per germline, CDR1 MNHEY and CDR2 SVGAGI. The CDR3 DNA is TGTGCCAGCAGTTACTCTCGACAGGGCAGGAAGGGCAATCAGCCCCAGCATTTT. It yields the protein CASSYSRQGRKGNQPQHF.

This clonotype was counted a single time. This chain joins TRBV5-1 and TRBJ2-5; D may be TRBD2 (6 bases). CDR1 SGHRS and CDR2 YFSETQ come from the germline V gene. Trimming removed 0 bases at V and 4 bases at J, with 19 bases between. This CDR3 spans 17 amino acids. This CDR3 reads CASSLVAGQGRRETQYF. The CDR3 nucleotides are TGCGCCAGCAGCTTGGTGGCGGGGCAGGGAAGAAGAGAGACCCAGTACTTC.

This clonotype was counted only a few times. The chain is built from TRBV7-2 and TRBJ1-1; a possible D gene is TRBD1 (5 bases). Germline CDR1 and CDR2: SGHTA and FQGNSA. V gave up 3 bases and J gave up 7 bases, with 12 bases separating them. The CDR3 consists of 13 residues. The CDR3 sequence: CASSLGTVDEAFF. DNA for the CDR3: TGTGCCAGCAGCTTGGGGACCGTGGATGAAGCTTTCTTT. The full variable domain, its missing parts supplied by reference TRBV7-2 and TRBJ1-1, is GAGVSQSPSNKVTEKGKDVELRCDPISGHTALYWYRQSLGQGLEFLIYFQGNSAPDKSGLPSDRFSAERTGGSVSTLTIQRTQQEDSAVYLCASSLGTVDEAFFGQGTRLTVV.

The sample holds a few counts of this clonotype. This CDR3 is CASTQAQGAYEQYF. The CDR3, as DNA: TGTGCCAGCACCCAAGCACAGGGGGCTTACGAGCAGTACTTC. This chain joins TRBV6-6 and TRBJ2-7; 9 bases match TRBD1. Germline-derived CDR1 and CDR2 are MNHNY and SVGAGI (reference sequence). V trimming: 7 bases; J trimming: 4 bases; junction bases outside the gene matches: 8. The CDR3 consists of 14 residues.

This clonotype appeared a few times. The V call is TRBV6-1, the J call TRBJ1-2; perhaps TRBD1 as D (6 bases). Trimming shortened V by 7 bases and J by 2 bases, and 17 bases separated the two germline ends. The CDR3 has 15 residues. Looked up from germline, CDR1 is MNHNS and CDR2 is SASEGT. This CDR3 reads CASKTNRDPNYGYTF. The CDR3 coding sequence is TGTGCCAGCAAAACAAACAGGGACCCGAACTATGGCTACACCTTC.

The chain uses TRBV6-1 and TRBJ2-7, with 7 bases matching TRBD1. This CDR3 comprises 13 residues. With 10 bases clipped from V and 0 bases from J, the junction kept 6 bases outside the gene matches. Germline V gene lookup returns CDR1 MNHNS and CDR2 SASEGT. The CDR3 coding sequence is TGTGCCACCGAGACAGGGTCCTCCTACGAGCAGTACTTC. Amino acids: CATETGSSYEQYF.

The chain employs TRBV6-5 and TRBJ1-6, with unresolved D. Per germline, CDR1 MNHEY and CDR2 SVGAGI. The CDR3 contains 18 residues. V shed 0 bases and J shed 0 bases, with 12 bases lying between them. CDR3 sequence (DNA): TGTGCCAGCAGTTACTCTGCACCGGGGAGCTCCTATAATTCACCCCTCCACTTT. Protein: CASSYSAPGSSYNSPLHF.

This clonotype appeared a few times. The chain joins TRBV10-3 to TRBJ2-1; the match to TRBD2 covers 8 bases. Germline CDR1 and CDR2: ENHRY and SYGVKD. This CDR3 spans 14 amino acids. Trimming took 2 bases from V and 6 from J; bases not matched to a gene: 3. The CDR3 coding sequence is TGTGCCATCAGTGAGCGGGGGGGCCGCAATGAGCAGTTCTTC. Protein product: CAISERGGRNEQFF.

This chain joins TRBV28 and TRBJ2-7; D call uncertain. CDR1 MDHEN and CDR2 SYDVKM come from the germline V gene. Trimming took off 3 bases at V and 4 bases at J, with 10 bases between the two ends. CDR3 length: 13 residues. The CDR3 sequence: CASSLGWNYEQYF. In nucleotides, the CDR3 is TGTGCCAGCAGTTTGGGGTGGAATTACGAGCAGTACTTC.

The chain joins TRBV6-6 to TRBJ1-5; TRBD1 aligns across 8 bases. CDR1 is MNHNY and CDR2 is SVGAGI in the germline V gene (reference sequence). This CDR3 is built from 13 residues. Trimming at V came to 6 bases and at J to 7 bases, leaving 5 bases not matched to a gene. CDR3 in DNA: TGTGCCAGCAGCAGACAGGGGCAGCAGCCCCAGCATTTT. Amino acids: CASSRQGQQPQHF.

The chain has TRBV29-1 and TRBJ1-2, with 8 bases aligning to TRBD1. Losses at the gene ends were 6 bases for V and 3 bases for J; bases not matched to a gene: 9. The CDR3 totals 14 residues. CDR1 and CDR2 (germline): SQVTM, ANQGSEA. The CDR3: CSVETGVSDYGYTF. CDR3 bases: TGCAGCGTGGAGACAGGGGTTAGTGACTATGGCTACACCTTC.

This clonotype came up a few times. The chain recombines TRBV12-3 or TRBV12-4 with TRBJ2-5, with TRBD1 matching over 8 bases. The CDR3 sequence is 13 residues long. The V and J ends lost 6 bases and 3 bases, in that order; junction bases with no gene match: 3. This CDR3 reads CASRATGEETQYF. DNA for the CDR3: TGTGCCAGCAGAGCGACAGGGGAAGAGACCCAGTACTTC.

This clonotype was counted a few times. This rearrangement joins TRBV7-2 to TRBJ2-5; 7 nucleotides align to TRBD2. CDR3 length: 14 amino acids. CDR1 SGHTA and CDR2 FQGNSA come from the germline V gene. With V trimmed by 2 bases and J by 11 bases, 11 bases remained unmatched. The CDR3 nucleotides read TGTGCCAGCAGCTTACTCCTAGCGGACTCAAAGCAGTACTTC. Protein: CASSLLLADSKQYF. The whole variable domain, filled in from reference TRBV7-2 and TRBJ2-5, reads GAGVSQSPSNKVTEKGKDVELRCDPISGHTALYWYRQSLGQGLEFLIYFQGNSAPDKSGLPSDRFSAERTGGSVSTLTIQRTQQEDSAVYLCASSLLLADSKQYFGPGTRLLVL.

In this sample, this clonotype turned up a few times. The chain combines TRBV15 with TRBJ2-4; TRBD2 matches at 8 bases. This CDR3 is built from 17 residues. Trimming cost V 0 bases and J 2 bases; bases outside gene matches: 6. The germline gives CDR1 LNHNV, CDR2 YYDKDF (reference sequence). CDR3 region: CATSRDGGGGPKNIQYF. CDR3 bases: TGTGCCACCAGCAGAGATGGGGGCGGGGGGCCCAAAAACATTCAGTACTTC.

About this clonotype: One junction end does not reproduce the germline sequence, and a read error may be involved. The J gene is TRBJ1-6, the V gene TRBV7-6; 10 nucleotides match TRBD1. Germline V gene lookup returns CDR1 SGHVS and CDR2 FNYEAQ. The CDR3 covers 15 residues. The CDR3 DNA is TGTGCCAGCAGCCCCCAGACAGGGGGCGGTTCACCCCCCCACTTT. Encoded protein: CASSPQTGGGSPPHF.

This clonotype has a handful of counts. CDR3 protein: CASSLRTGGDPNYGYTF. Written as DNA, the CDR3 is TGTGCCAGCAGTTTACGGACAGGGGGCGATCCGAACTATGGCTACACCTTC. The chain employs TRBV28 and TRBJ1-2; TRBD1 agrees at 11 bases. Looked up from germline, CDR1 is MDHEN and CDR2 is SYDVKM. Germline trimming cut 2 bases from V and 2 bases from J; bases unmatched to any gene: 7. The CDR3 has 17 amino acids.

The V gene is TRBV2, the J gene TRBJ2-1, with 7 bases lining up with TRBD1. The CDR3 loop spans 15 amino acids. CDR1 SNHLY and CDR2 FYNNEI come from the germline V gene. J lost 0 bases, V lost 6 bases, and 5 bases had no gene match. DNA for the CDR3: TGTGCCAGCAGCGCCGGGACAGCCTCCTACAATGAGCAGTTCTTC. This gives the protein CASSAGTASYNEQFF.

This clonotype was observed a single time. The rearrangement joins TRBV10-3 to TRBJ2-7; TRBD1 matches 9 bases. Germline CDR1 is ENHRY and CDR2 is SYGVKD. There are 16 residues in the CDR3. After removal of 2 bases from V and 6 bases from J, the junction contained 11 bases not matched to a gene. CDR3 residues: CAISEPDTGTGIEQYF. The CDR3 coding sequence is TGTGCCATCAGTGAGCCAGACACCGGGACAGGGATCGAGCAGTACTTC.

This clonotype occurred many times. The chain recombines TRBV3-1 with TRBJ1-5, with unresolved D. V gave up 0 bases and J gave up 4 bases, with 1 base separating them. The CDR3 has 12 amino acids. Per the germline V gene, CDR1 is LGHDT and CDR2 is YNNKEL (reference sequence). As DNA, the CDR3 is TGTGCCAGCAGCCAAGATAATCAGCCCCAGCATTTT. It codes for CASSQDNQPQHF. The whole variable domain, remainder taken from reference TRBV3-1 and TRBJ1-5, is DTAVSQTPKYLVTQMGNDKSIKCEQNLGHDTMYWYKQDSKKFLKIMFSYNNKELIINETVPNRFSPKSPDKAHLNLHINSLELGDSAVYFCASSQDNQPQHFGDGTRLSIL.

The sample holds a few counts of this clonotype. One end of the junction does not line up with germline, which may come from a read error. This chain links TRBV12-3 or TRBV12-4 with TRBJ2-3; D possibly matches TRBD1 or TRBD2 (5 bases each). The CDR3 consists of 15 residues. CDR3 DNA sequence: TGTGCCAGCAGCCCGGGGCACGCTAGCACAGATGCGCAGTATTTT. Encoded protein: CASSPGHASTDAQYF.

This clonotype was detected a few times. The chain joins TRBV29-1 to TRBJ2-5; weak D call: TRBD1 (5 bases). V was cut by 6 bases and J by 2 bases, with 13 bases left in between. The CDR3 loop spans 13 amino acids. From germline, CDR1 is SQVTM and CDR2 ANQGSEA. The CDR3 here is CSVKQVLQETQYF. CDR3 in DNA: TGCAGCGTGAAACAGGTTTTACAAGAGACCCAGTACTTC.

The table lists this clonotype with a few counts. The chain employs TRBV9 and TRBJ2-5, with D perhaps matching TRBD1 (5 bases). V gave up 0 bases and J gave up 11 bases, with 23 bases separating them. Per the germline V gene, CDR1 is SGDLS and CDR2 is YYNGEE. The CDR3 covers 16 residues. CDR3 sequence (DNA): TGTGCCAGCAGCGTAGAAGTTAAGACAGAGAAGCTGGGGCAGTACTTC. Encoded protein: CASSVEVKTEKLGQYF. Filled out from reference TRBV9 and TRBJ2-5, the complete variable domain reads DSGVTQTPKHLITATGQRVTLRCSPRSGDLSVYWYQQSLDQGLQFLIQYYNGEERAKGNILERFSAQQFPDLHSELNLSSLELGDSALYFCASSVEVKTEKLGQYFGPGTRLLVL.

V gene TRBV4-2 combines with J gene TRBJ2-1; maybe TRBD1 (5 bases). The CDR3 totals 16 residues. From germline, CDR1 is LGHNA and CDR2 YNFKEQ. The V end was cut by 2 bases, the J end by 8 bases, with 19 bases between. CDR3 nucleotide sequence: TGTGCCAGCAGCCAACTAGGCAGGGAATATAACGATGAGCAGTTCTTC. It yields the protein CASSQLGREYNDEQFF.

The table lists this clonotype with many counts. The chain combines TRBV6-2 or TRBV6-3 with TRBJ2-5, with no clear D. CDR1 and CDR2 (germline): MNHEY, SVGEGT. This CDR3 has 13 residues. Trimming removed 7 bases from V and 4 bases from J, with 13 bases in between. In DNA, the CDR3 is TGTGCCAGCAATTGGGCGCTGGGAGAGACCCAGTACTTC. Its protein is CASNWALGETQYF.

V and J are TRBV7-9 and TRBJ2-1, with D possibly being TRBD2 (6 bases). The germline V gene encodes CDR1 SEHNR and CDR2 FQNEAQ (reference sequence). The CDR3 sequence is 17 residues long. Trimming shortened V by 1 base and J by 2 bases, and 15 bases separated the two germline ends. The chain's CDR3 is CASSLESGVVPYNEQFF. The DNA for the CDR3 is TGTGCCAGCAGCTTAGAGTCGGGGGTGGTCCCCTACAATGAGCAGTTCTTC.

This rearrangement joins TRBV5-1 to TRBJ2-1; no clear D. Trimming shortened V by 0 bases and J by 7 bases, and 5 bases separated the two germline ends. The CDR3 totals 12 residues. The germline V gene has CDR1 SGHRS and CDR2 YFSETQ. The CDR3 here is CASSLAENEQFF. The CDR3, as DNA: TGCGCCAGCAGCTTGGCTGAAAATGAGCAGTTCTTC. Complete variable domain (other parts from reference TRBV5-1 and TRBJ2-1): KAGVTQTPRYLIKTRGQQVTLSCSPISGHRSVSWYQQTPGQGLQFLFEYFSETQRNKGNFPGRFSGRQFSNSRSEMNVSTLELGDSALYLCASSLAENEQFFGPGTRLTVL.

This clonotype was seen a single time. The chain joins TRBV7-2 to TRBJ2-5, with 9 bases identical to TRBD1. This CDR3 has 20 amino acids. V lost 4 bases and J lost 4; bases outside the gene matches: 22. Germline-derived CDR1 and CDR2 are SGHTA and FQGNSA. In DNA form, the CDR3 reads TGTGCCAGCAGCTCCCCTCTTAATCTGGCGACAGGGGGAGAAGTAGAGACCCAGTACTTC. The encoded protein is CASSSPLNLATGGEVETQYF.

There are a few counts of this clonotype. The V and J genes are TRBV25-1 and TRBJ1-6; the D is unclear. This CDR3 has 9 residues. Germline V gives CDR1 MGHDK, CDR2 SYGVNS. Between the trimmed V and J ends, which lost 10 bases and 13 bases, there was a span of 8 bases. The CDR3 reads CATTSPLHF. In DNA, the CDR3 is TGTGCCACCACATCGCCCCTCCACTTT.

This clonotype was detected a few times. The CDR3 coding sequence is TGTGCCAGCAGTTATCAGGGGTTTCAAGAGACCCAGTACTTC. It specifies CASSYQGFQETQYF. This sequence joins TRBV7-6 and TRBJ2-5; a possible D gene is TRBD1 (6 bases). V shed 6 bases and J shed 2 bases, with 13 bases lying between them. Per the germline V gene, CDR1 is SGHVS and CDR2 is FNYEAQ. The CDR3 is made up of 14 amino acids.